This TCR beta chain was captured by sequencing in a study of blood T cells in healthy people across ages. Study results and limitations: Nothing was known about donor CMV status, and this possibly confounded expanded clonotype changes. Naive and antigen-experienced cells were not separated, limiting conclusive comparison.

Notes on this clonotype: Its antigen remains unidentified.

Isolated PBMCs totaled at least 6 million in each sample. Primed by a sample-barcoded 5' primer and a J-beta primer mix, a second PCR proceeded for roughly 6 to 12 cycles. All samples yielded 3 million or more CDR3-containing paired-end reads. TCRdb independently ran MiXCR on the 5' RACE reads; one entry per CDR3 protein. The sample carries almost 1 million distinct CDR3 sequences, roughly half recorded once. J lost 6 bases, V lost 2 bases, and 4 bases had no gene match. The CDR3 is 13 residues long. From germline, CDR1 is DFQATT and CDR2 SNEGSKA (reference sequence). The genes are TRBV20-1 and TRBJ1-2; 9 bases line up with TRBD1. The sample was blood. The origin of this receptor is an older woman in good health. For the CDR3, the DNA is TGCAGTGCTAGATACAGGGGGCGCGATGGCTACACCTTC. Translation: CSARYRGRDGYTF.